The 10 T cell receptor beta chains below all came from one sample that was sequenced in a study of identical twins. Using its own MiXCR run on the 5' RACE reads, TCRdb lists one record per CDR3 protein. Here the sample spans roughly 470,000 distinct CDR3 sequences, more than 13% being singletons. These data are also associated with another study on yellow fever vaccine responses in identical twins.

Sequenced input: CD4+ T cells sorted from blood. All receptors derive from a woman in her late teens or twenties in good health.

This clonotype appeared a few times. The CDR3: CSAGSRLGNQPQHF. In nucleotides, the CDR3 is TGCAGTGCTGGGTCGCGGTTGGGCAATCAGCCCCAGCATTTT. The rearrangement links TRBV20-1 to TRBJ1-5; the D is unclear. There are 14 residues in the CDR3. Germline V gene sequence: CDR1 DFQATT, CDR2 SNEGSKA (reference sequence). V lost 5 bases, J lost 2 bases, and 13 bases lay in between.

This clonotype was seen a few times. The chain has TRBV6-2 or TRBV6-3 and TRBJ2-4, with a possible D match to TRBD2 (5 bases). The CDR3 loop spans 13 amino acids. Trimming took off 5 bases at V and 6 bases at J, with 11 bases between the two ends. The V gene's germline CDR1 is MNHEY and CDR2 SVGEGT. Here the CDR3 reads CASSTDRGNIQYF. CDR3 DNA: TGTGCCAGCAGTACCGATCGGGGAAACATTCAGTACTTC.

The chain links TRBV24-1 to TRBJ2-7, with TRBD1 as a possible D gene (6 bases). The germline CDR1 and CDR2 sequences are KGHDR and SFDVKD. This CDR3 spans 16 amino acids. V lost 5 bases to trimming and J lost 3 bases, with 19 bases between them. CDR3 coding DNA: TGTGCCACCAGTGGTCCAGGGGCCTCTCCTCTCTACGAGCAGTACTTC. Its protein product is CATSGPGASPLYEQYF.

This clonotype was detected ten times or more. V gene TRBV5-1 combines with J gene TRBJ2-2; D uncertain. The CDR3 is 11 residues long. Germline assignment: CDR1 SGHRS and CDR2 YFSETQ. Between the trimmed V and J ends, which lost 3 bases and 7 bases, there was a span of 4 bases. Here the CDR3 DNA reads TGCGCCAGCAGCTGGTACGGGGAGCTGTTTTTT. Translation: CASSWYGELFF.

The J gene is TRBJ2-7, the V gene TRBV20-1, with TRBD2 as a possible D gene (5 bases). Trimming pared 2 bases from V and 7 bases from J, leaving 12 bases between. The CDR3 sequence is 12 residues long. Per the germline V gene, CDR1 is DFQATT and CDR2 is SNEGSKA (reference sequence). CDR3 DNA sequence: TGCAGTGCTAGACAGGCGTCGGGGGAGCAGTACTTC. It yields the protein CSARQASGEQYF.

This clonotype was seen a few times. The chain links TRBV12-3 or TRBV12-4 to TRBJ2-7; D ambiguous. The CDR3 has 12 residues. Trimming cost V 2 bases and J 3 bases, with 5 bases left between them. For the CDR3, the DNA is TGTGCCAGCAGTTTAAACAACTACGAGCAGTACTTC. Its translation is CASSLNNYEQYF.

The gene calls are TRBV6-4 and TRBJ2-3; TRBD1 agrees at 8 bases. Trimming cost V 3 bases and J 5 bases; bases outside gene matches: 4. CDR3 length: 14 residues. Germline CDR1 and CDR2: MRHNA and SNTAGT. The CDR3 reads CASSDRTGKDTQYF. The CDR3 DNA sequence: TGTGCCAGCAGTGATAGGACAGGGAAAGATACGCAGTATTTT.

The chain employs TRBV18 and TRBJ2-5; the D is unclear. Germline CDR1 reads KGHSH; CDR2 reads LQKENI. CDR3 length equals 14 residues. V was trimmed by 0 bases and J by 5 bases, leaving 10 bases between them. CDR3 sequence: CASSPPFLGETQYF. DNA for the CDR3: TGTGCCAGCTCACCACCATTTTTGGGCGAGACCCAGTACTTC.

The CDR3 reads CASSLFMRTPSTDTQYF. The DNA of the CDR3 is TGTGCCAGCAGTTTATTTATGAGAACGCCTTCCACAGATACGCAGTATTTT. The J gene is TRBJ2-3, the V gene TRBV27, with D hard to call. V lost 1 base to trimming and J lost 2 bases, with 16 bases between them. The length of the CDR3 is 17 residues. Germline V gives CDR1 MNHEY, CDR2 SMNVEV (reference sequence).

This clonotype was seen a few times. CDR3 loop: CASTRDDGSSYEQYF. The CDR3 nucleotides read TGTGCCAGCACCAGAGACGACGGAAGCTCCTACGAGCAGTACTTC. V usage is TRBV7-2 and J usage is TRBJ2-7; D is unclear. V lost 7 bases to trimming and J lost 0 bases, with 16 bases between them. Per the germline V gene, CDR1 is SGHTA and CDR2 is FQGNSA. The CDR3 length is 15 residues. Combining the CDR3 with reference TRBV7-2 and TRBJ2-7 gives the whole variable domain GAGVSQSPSNKVTEKGKDVELRCDPISGHTALYWYRQSLGQGLEFLIYFQGNSAPDKSGLPSDRFSAERTGGSVSTLTIQRTQQEDSAVYLCASTRDDGSSYEQYFGPGTRLTVT.